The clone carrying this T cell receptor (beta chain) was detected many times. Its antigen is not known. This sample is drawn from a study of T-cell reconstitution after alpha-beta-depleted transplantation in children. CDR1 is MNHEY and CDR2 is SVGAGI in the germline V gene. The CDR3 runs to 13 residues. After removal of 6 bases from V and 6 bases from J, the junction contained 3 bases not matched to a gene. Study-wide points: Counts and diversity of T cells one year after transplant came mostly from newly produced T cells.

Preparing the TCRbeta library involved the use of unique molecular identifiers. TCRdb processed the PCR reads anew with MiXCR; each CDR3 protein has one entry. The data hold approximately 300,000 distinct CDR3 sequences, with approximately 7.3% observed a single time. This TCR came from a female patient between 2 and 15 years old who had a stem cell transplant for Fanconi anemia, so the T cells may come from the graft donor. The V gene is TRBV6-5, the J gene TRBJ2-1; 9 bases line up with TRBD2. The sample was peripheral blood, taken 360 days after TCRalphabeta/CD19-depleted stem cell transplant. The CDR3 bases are TGTGCCAGCAGCACGCGGGGGGGCAATGAGCAGTTCTTC. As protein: CASSTRGGNEQFF.